This is a list of T cell receptor beta chains from one sample in a study of OX40 agonist ivuxolimab in advanced cancers. This table comes from immunoSEQ multiplex PCR, and its TCRdb copy is limited to in-frame clones, with some not included. The sample consists of 55,000 to 90,000 clones, approximately 80% of them appearing once. This specimen was CD4+ or CD8+ T cells sorted from blood, taken in a trial of the OX40 agonist ivuxolimab. The receptors shown here come from an adult with an advanced solid tumor such as melanoma, head and neck, liver or kidney cancer. Each CDR3 is given with its conserved first and last residue. The D gene is left open where the match is weak. Clone size is stated in some rows and not others, as once, few, many or a class when expanded.

d_call clone_size j_call v_call cdr3_aa cdr3_nt
. once TRBJ2-5 TRBV19 CASTIGGGHREETQYF TGTGCCAGTACCATTGGGGGGGGACACAGGGAAGAGACCCAGTACTTC
. once TRBJ1-5 TRBV28 CASGYRDQPQHF TGTGCCAGCGGCTACAGGGATCAGCCCCAGCATTTT
. . TRBJ1-3 TRBV15 CATSRDGATGNTIYF TGTGCCACCAGCAGAGACGGGGCAACTGGAAACACCATATATTTT
. . TRBJ1-1 TRBV5-1 CASSFSGANTEAFF TGCGCCAGCAGCTTTTCAGGGGCGAACACTGAAGCTTTCTTT
. . TRBJ1-1 TRBV6-6 CASGVTGNTEAFF TGTGCCAGCGGTGTTACAGGGAACACTGAAGCTTTCTTT
. . TRBJ2-2 TRBV6-1 CASSDLLFAGELFF TGTGCCAGCAGTGATCTCCTCTTCGCCGGGGAGCTGTTTTTT
. . TRBJ1-1 TRBV7-2 CASSIGGGGTEAFF TGTGCCAGCAGCATCGGAGGAGGGGGCACTGAAGCTTTCTTT
TRBD2 . TRBJ2-1 TRBV19 CASSKAGLGSEQFF TGTGCCAGTAGTAAAGCGGGGCTAGGGTCTGAGCAGTTCTTC
TRBD1 . TRBJ1-1 TRBV18 CASSPPGQGLIAFF TGTGCCAGCTCACCACCGGGACAGGGGTTGATAGCTTTCTTT
TRBD1 . TRBJ2-7 TRBV5-1 CASGLYPGGALEQYF TGCGCCAGTGGCTTATACCCAGGGGGCGCTTTGGAGCAGTACTTC
. . TRBJ1-1 TRBV20-1 CSLGDEEAFF TGCAGTTTGGGAGATGAAGAAGCTTTCTTT
. . TRBJ1-3 TRBV7-9 CASSLFSSSGNTIYF TGTGCCAGCAGCCTTTTTTCTAGCTCTGGAAACACCATATATTTT
. once TRBJ2-7 TRBV28 CASSLLREQYF TGTGCCAGCAGTCTCCTGCGCGAGCAGTACTTC
. . TRBJ1-5 TRBV5-4 CASSRPAGSGNQPQHF TGTGCCAGCAGCCGACCCGCGGGCAGTGGCAATCAGCCCCAGCATTTT
TRBD1 . TRBJ1-5 TRBV7-6 CASSFGTGQPQHF TGTGCCAGCAGCTTCGGGACAGGTCAGCCCCAGCATTTT
. . TRBJ1-6 TRBV2 CASSAGQGVNSPLHF TGTGCCAGCAGTGCAGGGCAGGGCGTCAATTCACCCCTCCACTTT
. . TRBJ2-1 TRBV14 CASSHDLGRNEQFF TGTGCCAGCAGCCATGATTTGGGGAGGAATGAGCAGTTCTTC
TRBD1 . TRBJ1-1 TRBV9 CASSSTGLTAEAFF TGTGCCAGCAGCTCGACAGGGCTTACGGCTGAAGCTTTCTTT
. . TRBJ2-3 TRBV5-1 CASNPRAMTDTQYF TGCGCCAGTAACCCTAGGGCTATGACAGATACGCAGTATTTT
. few TRBJ1-6 TRBV5-1 CASSLGDSNSPLHF TGCGCCAGCAGCTTGGGTGACAGCAATTCACCCCTCCACTTT
. once TRBJ2-5 TRBV27 CASSLIGAGIQETQYF TGTGCCAGCAGTTTAATTGGGGCGGGGATACAAGAGACCCAGTACTTC
. . TRBJ2-7 TRBV5-5 CASSGTVNSPTYEQYF TGTGCCAGCAGCGGAACCGTGAATAGTCCGACCTACGAGCAGTACTTC
TRBD1 once TRBJ1-4 TRBV6-6 CASSYPTGGGVEKLFF TGTGCCAGCAGTTACCCCACAGGGGGCGGCGTTGAAAAACTGTTTTTT
. . TRBJ2-7 TRBV10-3 CASSEAGGAYEQYF TGTGCCAGCAGTGAAGCAGGGGGGGCCTACGAGCAGTACTTC
TRBD1 . TRBJ1-5 TRBV6-1 CASSETGGGQPQHF TGTGCCAGCAGTGAAACAGGGGGAGGTCAGCCCCAGCATTTT
. . TRBJ1-2 TRBV19 CASRRRLYGYTF TGTGCCAGTCGGCGCAGGTTATATGGCTACACCTTC
TRBD1 . TRBJ2-7 TRBV19 CASGQGGDYEQYF TGTGCCAGTGGACAGGGGGGCGACTACGAGCAGTACTTC
TRBD1 . TRBJ2-2 TRBV7-2 CASRPQQGTNTGELFF TGTGCCAGCAGGCCCCAACAGGGGACGAACACCGGGGAGCTGTTTTTT
. . TRBJ1-5 TRBV7-2 CASSTTGQGSQPQHF TGTGCCAGCAGTACCACAGGGCAGGGGAGTCAGCCCCAGCATTTT
. . TRBJ2-1 TRBV7-7 CASSLNSPGGYNEQFF TGTGCCAGCAGCTTAAACAGTCCCGGAGGCTACAATGAGCAGTTCTTC